This TCR beta chain comes out of a study of cytomegalovirus exposure and HLA in healthy donors. Study-level results: Differences between HLA loci emerged in a later analysis of TCR association rates, with DRB1 most and HLA-C fewest. Other equally common chains were less clonally expanded than HLA-associated TCR beta chains, a later analysis showed.

The study ran its PCR with 60 Vbeta and 13 Jbeta primers. Methods used by the authors: Roughly 9.9 million shared chains were among the roughly 80 million unique TCR beta chains that a later analysis counted. Assay: immunoSEQ multiplex PCR; the TCRdb copy retains only in-frame clones and omits some. D and trimming were read from the DNA, whereas the V and J calls and clone size are those reported in that table. This repertoire includes some 34,000 clones. The CDR3 contains 15 residues. J gave up 3 bases and V 0 bases, and 3 bases lay outside the gene matches. The germline CDR1 and CDR2 sequences are ENHRY and SYGVKD. Worth noting for this clone: The antigen is undetermined.

Sequencing was carried out using PBMCs. The chain has TRBV10-3 and TRBJ2-3; 7 bases align to TRBD1. The TCR comes from a woman in her 40s in good health and CMV-seropositive. CDR3 nucleotide sequence: TGTGCCATCAGTGAGTCACAGGGGTGGACAGATACGCAGTATTTT. Its protein product is CAISESQGWTDTQYF.